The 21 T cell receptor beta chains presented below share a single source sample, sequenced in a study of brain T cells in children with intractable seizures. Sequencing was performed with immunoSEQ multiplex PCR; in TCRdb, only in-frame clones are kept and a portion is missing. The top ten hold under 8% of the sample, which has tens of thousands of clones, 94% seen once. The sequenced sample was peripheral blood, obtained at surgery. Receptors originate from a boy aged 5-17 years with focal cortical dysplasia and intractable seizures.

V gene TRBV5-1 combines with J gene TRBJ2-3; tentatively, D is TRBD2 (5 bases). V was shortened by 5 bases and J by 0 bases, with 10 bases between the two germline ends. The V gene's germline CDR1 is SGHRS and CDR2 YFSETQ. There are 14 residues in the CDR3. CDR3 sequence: CASRDWSSTDTQYF. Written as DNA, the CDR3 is TGCGCCAGCAGGGACTGGTCTAGCACAGATACGCAGTATTTT.

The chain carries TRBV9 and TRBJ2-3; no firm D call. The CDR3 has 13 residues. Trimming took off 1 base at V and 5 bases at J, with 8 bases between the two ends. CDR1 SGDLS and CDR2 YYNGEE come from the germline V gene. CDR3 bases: TGTGCCAGCAGCGTATACACTGAAGATACGCAGTATTTT. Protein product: CASSVYTEDTQYF.

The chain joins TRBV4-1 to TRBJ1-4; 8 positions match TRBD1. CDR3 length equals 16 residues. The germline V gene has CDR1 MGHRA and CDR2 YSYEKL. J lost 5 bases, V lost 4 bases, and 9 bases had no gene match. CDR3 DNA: TGCGCCAGCAGCCGGGCCGGGACAGGAAGAAATGAAAAACTGTTTTTT. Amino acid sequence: CASSRAGTGRNEKLFF.

CDR3 loop: CASSSSFQGGNSPLHF. As DNA, the CDR3 is TGTGCCAGCAGCTCCTCTTTCCAGGGAGGGAATTCACCCCTCCACTTT. The rearrangement links TRBV7-2 to TRBJ1-6, with D tentatively TRBD1 (5 bases). The CDR3 extends over 16 amino acids. The V gene lost 4 bases and the J gene lost 7 bases, with 17 bases spanning the gap. Germline assignment: CDR1 SGHTA and CDR2 FQGNSA.

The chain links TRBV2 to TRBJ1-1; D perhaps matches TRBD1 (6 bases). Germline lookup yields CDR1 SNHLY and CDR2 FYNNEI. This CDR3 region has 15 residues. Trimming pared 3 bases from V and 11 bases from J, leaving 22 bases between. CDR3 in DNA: TGTGCCAGCAGTGAGGAGGTGGGCCGGGACACTTGGGCTTTCTTT. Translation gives CASSEEVGRDTWAFF.

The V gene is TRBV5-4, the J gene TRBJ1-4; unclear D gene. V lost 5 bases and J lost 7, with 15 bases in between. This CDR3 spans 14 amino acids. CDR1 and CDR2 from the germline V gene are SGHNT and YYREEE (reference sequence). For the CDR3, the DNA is TGTGCCAGCAGACCCTCCCGTAAGCCTGAAAAACTGTTTTTT. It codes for CASRPSRKPEKLFF. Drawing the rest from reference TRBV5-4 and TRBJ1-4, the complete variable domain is ETGVTQSPTHLIKTRGQQVTLRCSSQSGHNTVSWYQQALGQGPQFIFQYYREEENGRGNFPPRFSGLQFPNYSSELNVNALELDDSALYLCASRPSRKPEKLFFGSGTQLSVL.

The CDR3: CASSQGGGWAKNIQYF. The CDR3 DNA reads TGTGCCAGCAGCCAGGGGGGGGGCTGGGCCAAAAACATTCAGTACTTC. The chain recombines TRBV9 with TRBJ2-4; D may be TRBD1 or TRBD2 (7 bases each). The CDR3 is 16 amino acids. Looked up from germline, CDR1 is SGDLS and CDR2 is YYNGEE. Trimming left V 4 bases short and J 1 base short, with 15 bases between.

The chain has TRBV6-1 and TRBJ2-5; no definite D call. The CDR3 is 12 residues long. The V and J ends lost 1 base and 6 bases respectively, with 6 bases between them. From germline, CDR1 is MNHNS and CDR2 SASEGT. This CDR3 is CASSEGRQTQYF. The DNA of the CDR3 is TGTGCCAGCAGTGAAGGCAGGCAGACCCAGTACTTC.

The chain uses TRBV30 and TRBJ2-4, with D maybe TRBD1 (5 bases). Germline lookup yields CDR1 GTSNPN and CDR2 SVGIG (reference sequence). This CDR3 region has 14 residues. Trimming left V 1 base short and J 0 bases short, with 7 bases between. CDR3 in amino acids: CAWSEGLAKNIQYF. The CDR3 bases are TGTGCCTGGAGTGAGGGGCTAGCCAAAAACATTCAGTACTTC.

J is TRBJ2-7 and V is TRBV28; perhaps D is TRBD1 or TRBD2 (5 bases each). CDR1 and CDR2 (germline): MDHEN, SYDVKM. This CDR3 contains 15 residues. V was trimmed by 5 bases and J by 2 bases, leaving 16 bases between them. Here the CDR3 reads CASSRGTRAAYEQYF. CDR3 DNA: TGTGCCAGCAGTCGAGGGACGAGAGCGGCCTACGAGCAGTACTTC.

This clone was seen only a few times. The CDR3 region is CSVGQGVSGNTIYF. CDR3 sequence (DNA): TGCAGCGTTGGACAGGGTGTTTCGGGAAACACCATATATTTT. J is TRBJ1-3 and V is TRBV29-1, with 7 bases fitting TRBD1. The germline CDR1 and CDR2 sequences are SQVTM and ANQGSEA. There are 14 residues in the CDR3. V lost 4 bases to trimming and J lost 4 bases; unmatched junction nucleotides: 7.

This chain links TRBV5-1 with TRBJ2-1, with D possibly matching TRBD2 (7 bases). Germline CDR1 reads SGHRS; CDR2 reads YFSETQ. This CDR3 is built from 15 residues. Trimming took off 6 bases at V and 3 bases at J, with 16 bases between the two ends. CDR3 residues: CASTVEGGHYNEQFF. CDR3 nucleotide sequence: TGCGCCAGCACCGTGGAGGGGGGGCACTACAATGAGCAGTTCTTC.

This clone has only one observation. As DNA, the CDR3 is TGTGCCAGTAGTAAAGGAAAGGATGGCACTGAAGCTTTCTTT. Translation: CASSKGKDGTEAFF. This rearrangement joins TRBV19 to TRBJ1-1; no clear D. Per germline, CDR1 LNHDA and CDR2 SQIVND (reference sequence). The CDR3 sequence is 14 residues long. V was pared by 4 bases and J by 4 bases, with 13 bases between.

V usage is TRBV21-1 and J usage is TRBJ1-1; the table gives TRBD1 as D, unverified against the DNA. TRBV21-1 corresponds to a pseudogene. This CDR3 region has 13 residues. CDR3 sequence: CASSKLGTGEAFF. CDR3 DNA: TGTGCCAGCAGCAAATTGGGGACAGGTGAAGCTTTCTTT.

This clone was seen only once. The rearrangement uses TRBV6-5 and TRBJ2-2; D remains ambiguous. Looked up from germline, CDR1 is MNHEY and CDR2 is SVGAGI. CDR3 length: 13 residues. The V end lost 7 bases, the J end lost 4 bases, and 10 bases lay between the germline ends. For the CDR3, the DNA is TGTGCCAGCAACGAGGTGTCCACCGGGGAGCTGTTTTTT. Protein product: CASNEVSTGELFF.

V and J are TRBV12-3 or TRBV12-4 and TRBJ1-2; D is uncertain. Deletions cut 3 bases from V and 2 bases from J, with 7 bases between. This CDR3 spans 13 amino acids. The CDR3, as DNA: TGTGCCAGCAGTTTGTTCCAAAACTATGGCTACACCTTC. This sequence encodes CASSLFQNYGYTF.

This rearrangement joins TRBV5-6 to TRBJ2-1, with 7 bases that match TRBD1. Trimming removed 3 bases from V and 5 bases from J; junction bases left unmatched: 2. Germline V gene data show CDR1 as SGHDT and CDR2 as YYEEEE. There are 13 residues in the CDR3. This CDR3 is CASSSGTDNEQFF. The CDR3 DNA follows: TGTGCCAGCAGCTCCGGGACAGACAATGAGCAGTTCTTC.

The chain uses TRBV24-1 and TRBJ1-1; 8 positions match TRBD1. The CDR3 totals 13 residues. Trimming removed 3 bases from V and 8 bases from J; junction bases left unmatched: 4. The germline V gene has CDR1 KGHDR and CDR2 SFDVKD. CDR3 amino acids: CATSDPNRGEAFF. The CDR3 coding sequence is TGTGCCACCAGTGATCCAAACAGGGGGGAAGCTTTCTTT.

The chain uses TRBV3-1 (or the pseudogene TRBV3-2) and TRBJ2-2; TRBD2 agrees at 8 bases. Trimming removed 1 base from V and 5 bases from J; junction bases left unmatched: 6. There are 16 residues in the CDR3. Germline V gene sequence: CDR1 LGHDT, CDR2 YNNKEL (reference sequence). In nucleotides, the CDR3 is TGTGCCAGCAGCCAAGTCGCAGCGGGAGCGACCGGGGAGCTGTTTTTT. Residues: CASSQVAAGATGELFF.

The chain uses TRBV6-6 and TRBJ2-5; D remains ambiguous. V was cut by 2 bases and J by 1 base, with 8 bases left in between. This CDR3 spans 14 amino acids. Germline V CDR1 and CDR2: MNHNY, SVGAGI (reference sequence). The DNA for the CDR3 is TGTGCCAGCAGTTACAGGACGGGCCAAGAGACCCAGTACTTC. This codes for CASSYRTGQETQYF.

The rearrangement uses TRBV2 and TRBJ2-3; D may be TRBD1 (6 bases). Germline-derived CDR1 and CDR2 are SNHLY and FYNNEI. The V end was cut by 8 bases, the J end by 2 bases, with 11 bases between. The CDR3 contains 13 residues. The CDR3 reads CASGGEPTDTQYF. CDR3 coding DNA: TGTGCCAGCGGGGGCGAACCCACAGATACGCAGTATTTT.